This TCR beta chain was obtained from a study of CD8 T cells in ankylosing spondylitis. Points from the study as a whole: Earlier authors reported some of these motif variants in reactive arthritis synovial fluid and blood.

In this sample, this clonotype turned up a few times. What it binds is not known. TCRdb re-derived calls from the 5' RACE reads in MiXCR, one entry per CDR3 protein. Of tens of thousands of distinct CDR3 sequences in the sample, about 29% were seen once. Germline V gene data show CDR1 as SEHNR and CDR2 as FQNEAQ (reference sequence). V was shortened by 2 bases and J by 5 bases, with 14 bases between the two germline ends. This CDR3 region has 15 residues. V gene TRBV7-9 combines with J gene TRBJ2-3, with no clear D. The receptor's source is a male donor with ankylosing spondylitis. Sequenced: synovial fluid, either unsorted or a sorted T cell fraction (not recorded which). CDR3 sequence: CASSLLGQLGDTQYF. The CDR3 DNA reads TGTGCCAGCAGCTTATTAGGGCAGCTCGGAGATACGCAGTATTTT. The variable domain in full, completed from reference TRBV7-9 and TRBJ2-3, reads DTGVSQNPRHKITKRGQNVTFRCDPISEHNRLYWYRQTLGQGPEFLTYFQNEAQLEKSRLLSDRFSAERPKGSFSTLEIQRTEQGDSAMYLCASSLLGQLGDTQYFGPGTRLTVL.